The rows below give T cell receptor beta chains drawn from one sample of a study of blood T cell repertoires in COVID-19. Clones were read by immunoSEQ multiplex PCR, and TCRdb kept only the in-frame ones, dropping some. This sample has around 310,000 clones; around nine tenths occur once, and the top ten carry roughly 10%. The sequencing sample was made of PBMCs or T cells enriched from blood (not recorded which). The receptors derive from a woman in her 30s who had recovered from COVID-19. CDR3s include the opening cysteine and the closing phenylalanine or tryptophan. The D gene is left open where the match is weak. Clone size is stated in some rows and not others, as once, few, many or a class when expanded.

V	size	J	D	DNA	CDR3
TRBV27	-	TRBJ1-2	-	TGTGCCAGCAGTCCAGACCCGTCAACAGGGCGGAGCAATTATGGCTACACCTTC	CASSPDPSTGRSNYGYTF
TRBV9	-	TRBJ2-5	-	TGTGCCAGCACGACGGATACAGGGAGGGGGGAGACCCAGTACTTC	CASTTDTGRGETQYF
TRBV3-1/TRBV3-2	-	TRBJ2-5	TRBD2	TGTGCCAGCAGCGAAGGATACGGGGGGGAGACCCAGTACTTC	CASSEGYGGETQYF
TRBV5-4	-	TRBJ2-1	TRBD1	TGTGCCAGCAGCTTTAGACAGGGGGACAATGAGCAGTTCTTC	CASSFRQGDNEQFF
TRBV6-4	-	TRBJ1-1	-	TGTGCCAGCAGCCCCGCGGGGAACACTGAAGCTTTCTTT	CASSPAGNTEAFF
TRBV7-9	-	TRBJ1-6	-	TGTGCCAGCAGCTTTAGGCAGGCGTCCCAAAATTCACCCCTCCACTTT	CASSFRQASQNSPLHF
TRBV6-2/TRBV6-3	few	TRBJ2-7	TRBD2	TGTGCCAGCAGTTACGCTTCTAGGGGACTAGCGGGAGGTTCCAGGGCCTACGAGCAGTACTTC	CASSYASRGLAGGSRAYEQYF
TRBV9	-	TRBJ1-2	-	TGTGCCAGCAGCGTAGTTCCGTATTCTAACTATGGCTACACCTTC	CASSVVPYSNYGYTF
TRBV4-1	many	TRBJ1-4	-	TGCGCCAGCAGCCAAGAACCGGGGGGGACCTTCGAAAAACTGTTTTTT	CASSQEPGGTFEKLFF
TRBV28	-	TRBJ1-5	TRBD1	TGTGCCAGCGGAACAGGGGGCCTGATCAATCAGCCCCAGCATTTT	CASGTGGLINQPQHF
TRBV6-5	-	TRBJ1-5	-	TGTGCCAGCAGGGCACAGATCAATCAGCCCCAGCATTTT	CASRAQINQPQHF
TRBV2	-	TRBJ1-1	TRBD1	TGTGCCAGCACCGGGGACAGGGTAGGCACTGAAGCTTTCTTT	CASTGDRVGTEAFF
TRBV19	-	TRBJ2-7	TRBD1	TGTGCCAGTAGTAAACAGGGTGGGACAGGGGCCTACGAGCAGTACTTC	CASSKQGGTGAYEQYF
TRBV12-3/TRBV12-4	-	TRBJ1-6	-	TGTGCCAGCAGTTTTCAGGGTTCACCCCTCCACTTT	CASSFQGSPLHF
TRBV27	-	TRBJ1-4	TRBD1	TGTGCCAGCAGTTTAGGACAGGTTACTAATGAAAAACTGTTTTTT	CASSLGQVTNEKLFF
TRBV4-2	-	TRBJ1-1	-	TGTGCCAGCAGCCAAGATCTCTTGGGGACTAGGACTGAAGCTTTCTTT	CASSQDLLGTRTEAFF
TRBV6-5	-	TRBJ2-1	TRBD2	TGTGCCAGCAGTCCTCTTAGCGGGACCTACAATGAGCAGTTCTTC	CASSPLSGTYNEQFF
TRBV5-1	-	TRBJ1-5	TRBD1	TGCGCCAGCAGCCCGGGACAGGGGGGCCAGCCCCAGCATTTT	CASSPGQGGQPQHF
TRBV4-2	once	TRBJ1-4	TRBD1	TGTGCCAGCAGCCAGGCGACAGGGAGAACTAATGAAAAACTGTTTTTT	CASSQATGRTNEKLFF
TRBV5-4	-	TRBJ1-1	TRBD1	TGTGCCAGCAGCTGGACAGGGGGCACTGAAGCTTTCTTT	CASSWTGGTEAFF
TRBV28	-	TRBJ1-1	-	TGTGCCAGCACCATGCACATCGGACAGACGAACACTGAAGCTTTCTTT	CASTMHIGQTNTEAFF
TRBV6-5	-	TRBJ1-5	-	TGTGCCAGCAGTTATCCTACAGGGAACAATCAGCCCCAGCATTTT	CASSYPTGNNQPQHF